The TCR beta chain under discussion was sequenced for a study of cytomegalovirus exposure and HLA in healthy donors. Study background: Within an early data release were about 80 million unique TCRs drawn from HLA-typed donors.

The primer mix had 60 Vbeta and 13 Jbeta primers. Assay: immunoSEQ multiplex PCR; the TCRdb copy retains only in-frame clones and omits some. The top ten hold approximately 2.1% of the sample, which has about 120,000 clones, over 75% seen once. The germline CDR1 and CDR2 sequences are MGHDK and SYGVNS. Trimming removed 4 bases from V and 5 bases from J; junction bases left unmatched: 7. CDR3 length: 16 residues. This rearrangement joins TRBV25-1 to TRBJ2-2; 10 nucleotides match TRBD2. The receptor was derived from a man aged 25-45 years in good health and CMV-seronegative. Source material: PBMCs. For the CDR3, the DNA is TGTGCCAGCAGTGGTCTGGGACTAGCGAGGACCGGGGAGCTGTTTTTT. Translating gives CASSGLGLARTGELFF.